This T cell receptor (beta chain) was recovered during a study of blood T cells in healthy people across ages. Study-level background: Template switching caught about one barcoded beta molecule for each two T cells.

Then a second PCR, running about 6 to 11 cycles, was carried out with a sample-barcoded 5' primer and a J-beta primer mix. Using its own MiXCR run on the 5' RACE reads, TCRdb lists one record per CDR3 protein. The sample lists more than 1 million distinct CDR3 sequences; 35% to 55% were seen once. As to this clonotype: Its target is unknown.

The study, taken as a whole, reports: The percentage of naive T cells correlated strongly with TCR beta diversity. Long-lived and aged donors differed, with more naive CD4+ cells and higher diversity in the long-lived.

Each sample used at least 6 million PBMCs. V was pared by 5 bases and J by 8 bases, with 18 bases between. CDR3 size: 14 residues. Germline loops: CDR1 SGHAT, CDR2 FQNNGV. The TCR originated in a woman aged 55-70 years in good health. Material: blood. V gene TRBV11-2 combines with J gene TRBJ1-2, with D possibly being TRBD1 (5 bases). CDR3 region: CASSPPAGLAGYTF. The DNA of the CDR3 is TGTGCCAGCAGCCCCCCCGCAGGGCTCGCGGGCTACACCTTC. The full variable domain, its missing parts supplied by reference TRBV11-2 and TRBJ1-2, is EAGVAQSPRYKIIEKRQSVAFWCNPISGHATLYWYQQILGQGPKLLIQFQNNGVVDDSQLPKDRFSAERLKGVDSTLKIQPAKLEDSAVYLCASSPPAGLAGYTFGSGTRLTVV.